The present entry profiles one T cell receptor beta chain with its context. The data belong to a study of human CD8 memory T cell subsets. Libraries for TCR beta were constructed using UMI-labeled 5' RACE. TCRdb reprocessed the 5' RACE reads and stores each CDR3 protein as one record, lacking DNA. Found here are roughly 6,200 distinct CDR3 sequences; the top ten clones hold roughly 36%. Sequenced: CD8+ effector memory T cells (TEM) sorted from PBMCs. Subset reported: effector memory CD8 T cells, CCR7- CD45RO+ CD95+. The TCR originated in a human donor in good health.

The CDR3 region is CASSQDRKDINTGELFF. V usage is TRBV4-3 and J usage is TRBJ2-2; the D call of TRBD1 rests on TCRdb alone, since no DNA is present to check it. In germline, CDR1 is LGHNA, CDR2 YSLEER. CDR3 length: 17 residues.